The next 9 T cell receptor beta chains were all read from a single sample in a study of response to subunit inactivated influenza vaccine. One entry per CDR3 protein results from TCRdb running MiXCR on the RT-PCR reads. The sample consists of more than 450,000 distinct CDR3 sequences, about 11% of them appearing once. These data also formed part of another study, on T cells expressing NK-cell markers. In that study: Template switching by 5'RACE with UMIs generated the TCR beta cDNA.

The sequencing here drew on PBMCs from blood, taken on the day of vaccination. These receptors originate from a middle-aged man who received an inactivated influenza vaccine.

This clonotype was detected a few times. The chain joins TRBV4-3 to TRBJ2-7; 8 bases fit TRBD2. V lost 1 base, J lost 5 bases, and 13 bases stayed unmatched. CDR1 LGHNA and CDR2 YSLEER come from the germline V gene. The CDR3 length is 17 residues. The CDR3 nucleotides are TGCGCCAGCAGCCAAGCTCCACGGCTAGCGGGTAGGGACGAGCAGTACTTC. This translates into CASSQAPRLAGRDEQYF.

V and J are TRBV4-1 and TRBJ1-1, with D hard to call. This CDR3 has 16 amino acids. Deletions cut 3 bases from V and 2 bases from J, with 16 bases between. Germline V gene lookup returns CDR1 MGHRA and CDR2 YSYEKL. The CDR3, as DNA: TGCGCCAGCAGCCATACGGTGTGGTCAGGTAACACTGAAGCTTTCTTT. It encodes CASSHTVWSGNTEAFF.

A few counts support this clonotype. The chain couples TRBV20-1 to TRBJ1-2, with D hard to call. Trimming pared 5 bases from V and 5 bases from J, leaving 15 bases between. Germline values: CDR1 DFQATT, CDR2 SNEGSKA (reference sequence). The CDR3 covers 13 residues. The DNA for the CDR3 is TGCAGTGCTGTTGACATGGGCTCTTATGGCTACACCTTC. Translating gives CSAVDMGSYGYTF.

This clonotype was found a few times. The rearrangement links TRBV12-3 or TRBV12-4 to TRBJ2-1; the match to TRBD2 covers 11 bases. J gave up 6 bases and V 5 bases, and 9 bases lay outside the gene matches. This CDR3 has 16 residues. CDR3: CASSGPLAGETNEQFF. CDR3 nucleotides: TGTGCCAGCAGTGGCCCACTAGCGGGGGAGACCAATGAGCAGTTCTTC.

This clonotype occurred many times. The genes are TRBV28 and TRBJ1-5; possible D gene TRBD1, 5 bases. CDR3 length equals 14 residues. From germline, CDR1 is MDHEN and CDR2 SYDVKM. V was pared by 3 bases and J by 4 bases, with 10 bases between. Here the CDR3 reads CASSFFRDNQPQHF. DNA for the CDR3: TGTGCCAGCAGTTTCTTCAGGGATAATCAGCCCCAGCATTTT.

The table lists this clonotype with a few counts. J is TRBJ2-7 and V is TRBV20-1; D remains unclear. Germline V CDR1 and CDR2: DFQATT, SNEGSKA (reference sequence). The CDR3 has 11 residues. V was clipped by 7 bases and J by 6 bases, with 13 bases between them. CDR3 in amino acids: CSGKFGIEQYF. Written as DNA, the CDR3 is TGCAGTGGGAAGTTTGGGATCGAGCAGTACTTC.

This clonotype appeared a few times. The rearrangement links TRBV27 to TRBJ2-7, with TRBD2 identical over 7 bases. Trimming cost V 3 bases and J 6 bases; bases outside gene matches: 5. CDR1 and CDR2 (germline): MNHEY, SMNVEV (reference sequence). This CDR3 is built from 13 residues. CDR3 bases: TGTGCCAGCAGTTTTTTTCGCGGGAGCGAGCAGTACTTC. Amino acid sequence: CASSFFRGSEQYF.

The sample holds a few counts of this clonotype. The CDR3 nucleotides read TGCGCCAGCACCAAGGGAGGACAGGGAAGCGGGGAGCTGTTTTTT. The encoded protein is CASTKGGQGSGELFF. The rearrangement joins TRBV5-1 to TRBJ2-2; TRBD1 agrees at 8 bases. The CDR3 loop spans 15 amino acids. The V gene's germline CDR1 is SGHRS and CDR2 YFSETQ. V shed 6 bases, J shed 7 bases, and the junction held 11 bases outside the gene matches.

There are a few counts of this clonotype. The chain recombines TRBV5-1 with TRBJ1-1; a weak D match, TRBD1 (5 bases). The CDR3 has 14 amino acids. V was pared by 3 bases and J by 1 base, with 10 bases between. Germline V gene sequence: CDR1 SGHRS, CDR2 YFSETQ. The CDR3 loop is CASSSGQQNTEAFF. The CDR3 DNA is TGCGCCAGCAGCTCCGGACAACAGAACACTGAAGCTTTCTTT.